This T cell receptor (beta chain) was found in a study of blood T cell repertoires in COVID-19. Looking at the study overall: Sites across the United States, Italy and Spain contributed samples from acute and convalescent COVID-19.

This clone has just one count. V shed 7 bases and J shed 5 bases, with 17 bases lying between them. Germline CDR1 reads MNHNY; CDR2 reads SVGAGI (reference sequence). This CDR3 spans 14 amino acids. Data came from immunoSEQ multiplex PCR; TCRdb stores just in-frame clones and leaves some out. The data show under 140,000 clones, about 88% seen once. The source material was peripheral blood. The TCR sequence derives from a woman aged 50 to 60 with acute or convalescent COVID-19. The chain links TRBV6-6 to TRBJ1-1; D might be TRBD1 (6 bases). CDR3 DNA: TGTGCCAGCACCTCCGGGATGGGGGCTACTGAAGCTTTCTTT. Its protein is CASTSGMGATEAFF.